The rows below give T cell receptor beta chains drawn from one sample of a study of preoperative IRX-2 immunotherapy in early breast cancer. Repertoires were generated with immunoSEQ multiplex PCR, while TCRdb's copy carries only in-frame clones and drops some. The repertoire consists of fewer than 40,000 clones, with 89% occurring once and the leading ten covering approximately 1.5%. The sequencing here drew on tumor tissue, taken after IRX-2 immunotherapy. These receptors were taken from a human donor with breast cancer. Each CDR3 is given with its conserved first and last residue. Each record gives: D gene, clone size, J gene, V gene, CDR3 protein, CDR3 DNA. The D gene is left open where the match is weak. Clone size is given for some rows only: seen once, a few or many times, or a class if the clone is expanded.

>TRBD1|NA|TRBJ1-5|TRBV6-8
CASSASTGGSQPQHF
TGTGCCAGCAGTGCCTCGACAGGGGGCAGTCAGCCCCAGCATTTT
>NA|NA|TRBJ2-1|TRBV29-1
CSAALGAGYYNEQFF
TGCAGCGCAGCGTTGGGGGCAGGTTACTACAATGAGCAGTTCTTC
>NA|NA|TRBJ1-3|TRBV18
CASSPPSGWAGNTIYF
TGTGCCAGCTCACCACCGTCAGGCTGGGCTGGAAACACCATATATTTT
>TRBD2|few|TRBJ2-7|TRBV11-3
CASSWTSGSSYEQYF
TGTGCCAGCAGCTGGACTAGCGGGAGTTCCTACGAGCAGTACTTC
>NA|few|TRBJ1-1|TRBV19
CASRDSHMNTEAFF
TGTGCCAGTAGGGACAGTCACATGAACACTGAAGCTTTCTTT
>TRBD2|NA|TRBJ2-2|TRBV11-3
CASSLTSGGPNTGELFF
TGTGCCAGCAGCTTAACTAGCGGGGGGCCGAACACCGGGGAGCTGTTTTTT
>NA|NA|TRBJ1-6|TRBV11-3
CASSFPGVNSPLHF
TGTGCCAGCAGCTTCCCGGGAGTGAATTCACCCCTCCACTTT
>NA|NA|TRBJ2-2|TRBV1
CASSHGLEGTGELFF
TGCGCCAGCAGCCACGGACTAGAGGGGACCGGGGAGCTGTTTTTT
>TRBD1|NA|TRBJ1-5|TRBV6-8
CASGVLYRDRDGNQPQHF
TGTGCCAGCGGAGTTTTATACCGGGACAGGGATGGCAATCAGCCCCAGCATTTT
>NA|NA|TRBJ2-3|TRBV15
CATSRDRTTDTQYF
TGTGCCACCAGCAGAGACAGGACCACAGATACGCAGTATTTT
>NA|NA|TRBJ1-1|TRBV19
CASSESAGRGTEAFF
TGTGCCAGTAGCGAGTCGGCGGGGAGGGGGACTGAAGCTTTCTTT
>TRBD1|once|TRBJ1-4|TRBV18
CASSPPGQGGEKLFF
TGTGCCAGCTCACCACCAGGACAGGGGGGTGAAAAACTGTTTTTT
>NA|NA|TRBJ2-5|TRBV5-1
CASSFDRTSETQYF
TGCGCCAGCAGCTTCGACAGGACTTCAGAGACCCAGTACTTC
>NA|NA|TRBJ2-2|TRBV15
CATSRDWGTLTGELFF
TGTGCCACCAGCAGAGATTGGGGGACGCTAACCGGGGAGCTGTTTTTT
>NA|once|TRBJ1-6|TRBV28
CASSPESSYNSPLHF
TGTGCCAGCAGCCCAGAGAGCTCCTATAATTCACCCCTCCACTTT
>NA|NA|TRBJ1-1|TRBV14
CASSRQMNTEAFF
TGTGCCAGCAGCCGCCAAATGAACACTGAAGCTTTCTTT
>TRBD1|once|TRBJ1-1|TRBV7-7
CASSLGWDRANTEAFF
TGTGCCAGCAGCTTAGGCTGGGACAGGGCGAACACTGAAGCTTTCTTT
>NA|NA|TRBJ2-1|TRBV19
CASSLRPGGVNEQFF
TGTGCCAGTAGTCTTCGGCCCGGAGGAGTCAATGAGCAGTTCTTC
>TRBD2|NA|TRBJ2-1|TRBV6-8
CASSVLSGGAAGNEQFF
TGTGCCAGCAGTGTCTTAAGCGGGGGGGCCGCGGGAAATGAGCAGTTCTTC
>TRBD1|NA|TRBJ1-6|TRBV11-3
CASSLMGQGNSPLHF
TGTGCCAGCAGCTTAATGGGACAGGGGAATTCACCCCTCCACTTT
>NA|NA|TRBJ1-2|TRBV29-1
CSVALPSAFGYTF
TGCAGCGTCGCGCTCCCCTCGGCCTTTGGCTACACCTTC
>NA|NA|TRBJ1-4|TRBV23-1
CASSHAGGRGEKLFF
TGCGCCAGCAGCCATGCGGGGGGGAGAGGTGAAAAACTGTTTTTT
>TRBD1|once|TRBJ2-3|TRBV6-8
CASRSRQGSTDTQYF
TGTGCCAGCAGGAGCCGACAGGGCAGCACAGATACGCAGTATTTT
>NA|NA|TRBJ1-1|TRBV28
CASSYRGSNMNTEAFF
TGTGCCAGCAGCTATCGGGGGTCTAACATGAACACTGAAGCTTTCTTT
>NA|once|TRBJ1-1|TRBV29-1
CSVIDRNTEAFF
TGCAGCGTTATCGACAGAAACACTGAAGCTTTCTTT
>NA|NA|TRBJ1-1|TRBV12-5
CASGFGYTEAFF
TGTGCTAGTGGTTTCGGGTACACTGAAGCTTTCTTT
>TRBD2|NA|TRBJ2-2|TRBV11-3
CASSLVRTSGRAGGELFF
TGTGCCAGCAGCTTAGTGCGTACTAGCGGGAGGGCCGGCGGGGAGCTGTTTTTT
>TRBD1|NA|TRBJ2-1|TRBV6-4
CASRPLGQVKRSDNEQFF
TGTGCCAGCAGACCGCTGGGACAGGTCAAGCGAAGCGACAATGAGCAGTTCTTC
>TRBD2|NA|TRBJ2-7|TRBV6-8
CASTTSGRGYEQYF
TGTGCCAGTACGACTAGCGGGAGAGGGTACGAGCAGTACTTC
>NA|NA|TRBJ2-2|TRBV6-8
CASGRNTGELFF
TGTGCCAGCGGGCGGAACACCGGGGAGCTGTTTTTT
>NA|NA|TRBJ1-1|TRBV29-1
CSVEGTVNTEAFF
TGCAGCGTTGAAGGGACAGTGAACACTGAAGCTTTCTTT
>TRBD1|NA|TRBJ2-7|TRBV19
CASSTRTGIRSYEQYF
TGTGCCAGTAGTACTCGGACAGGGATTCGCTCCTACGAGCAGTACTTC
>NA|NA|TRBJ2-3|TRBV6-8
CASRFGGPGDTQYF
TGTGCCAGCAGATTCGGAGGGCCGGGAGATACGCAGTATTTT